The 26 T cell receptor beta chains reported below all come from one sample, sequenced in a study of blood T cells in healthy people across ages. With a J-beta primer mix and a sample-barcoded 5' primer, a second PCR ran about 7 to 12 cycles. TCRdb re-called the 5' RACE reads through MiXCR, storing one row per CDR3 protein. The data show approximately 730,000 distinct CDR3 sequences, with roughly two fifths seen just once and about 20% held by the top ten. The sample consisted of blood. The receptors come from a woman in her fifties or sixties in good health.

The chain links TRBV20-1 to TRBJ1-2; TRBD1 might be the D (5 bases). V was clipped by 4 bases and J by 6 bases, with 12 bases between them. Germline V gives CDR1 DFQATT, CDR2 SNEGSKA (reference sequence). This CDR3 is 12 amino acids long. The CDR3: CSATDSLDGYTF. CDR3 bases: TGCAGTGCTACCGACAGCCTCGATGGCTACACCTTC.

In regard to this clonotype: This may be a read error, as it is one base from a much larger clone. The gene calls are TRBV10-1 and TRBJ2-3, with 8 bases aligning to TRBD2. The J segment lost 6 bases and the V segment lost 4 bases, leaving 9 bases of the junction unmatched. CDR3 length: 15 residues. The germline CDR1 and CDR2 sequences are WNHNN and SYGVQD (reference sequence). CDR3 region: CASSGGLGGADTQYF. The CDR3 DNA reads TGCGCCAGCAGTGGGGGGCTCGGGGGGGCTGATACGCAGTATTTT.

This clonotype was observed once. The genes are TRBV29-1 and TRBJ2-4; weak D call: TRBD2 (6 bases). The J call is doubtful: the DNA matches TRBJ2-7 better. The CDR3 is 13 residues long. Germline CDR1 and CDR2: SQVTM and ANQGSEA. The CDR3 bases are TGCAGCGTTTCAGGCGCGGGGCACTACGAGCAGTACTTC. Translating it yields CSVSGAGHYEQYF.

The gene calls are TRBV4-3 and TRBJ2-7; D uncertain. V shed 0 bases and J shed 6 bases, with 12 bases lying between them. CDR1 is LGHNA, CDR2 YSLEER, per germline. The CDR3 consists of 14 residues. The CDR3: CASSQDNIRTEQYF. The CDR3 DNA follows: TGCGCCAGCAGCCAAGATAACATCCGGACCGAGCAGTACTTC.

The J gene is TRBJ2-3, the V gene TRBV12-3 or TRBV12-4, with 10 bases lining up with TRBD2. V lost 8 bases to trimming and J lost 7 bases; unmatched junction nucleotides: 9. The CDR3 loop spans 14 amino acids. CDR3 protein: CASGEAGGRNTQYF. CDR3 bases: TGTGCCAGCGGGGAAGCGGGGGGGCGAAATACGCAGTATTTT.

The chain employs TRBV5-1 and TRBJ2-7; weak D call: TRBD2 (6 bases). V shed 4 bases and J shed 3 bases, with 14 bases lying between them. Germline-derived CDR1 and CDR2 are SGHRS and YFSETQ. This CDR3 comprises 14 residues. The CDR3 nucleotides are TGCGCCAGCAGCCCGGAGGAGGGGAACTACGAGCAGTACTTC. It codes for CASSPEEGNYEQYF.

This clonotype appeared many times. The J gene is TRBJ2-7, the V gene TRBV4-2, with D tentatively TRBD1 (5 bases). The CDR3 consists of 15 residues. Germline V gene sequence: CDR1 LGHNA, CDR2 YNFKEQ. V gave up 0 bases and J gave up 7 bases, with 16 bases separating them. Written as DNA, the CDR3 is TGTGCCAGCAGCCAAGATACAGGACGCGTATCTGAGCAGTACTTC. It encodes CASSQDTGRVSEQYF.

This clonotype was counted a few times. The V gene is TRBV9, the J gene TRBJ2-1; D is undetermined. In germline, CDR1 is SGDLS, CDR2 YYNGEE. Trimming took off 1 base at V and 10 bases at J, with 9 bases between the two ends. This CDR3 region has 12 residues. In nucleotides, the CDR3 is TGTGCCAGCAGCGTAAGATACGAAGAGCAGTTCTTC. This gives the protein CASSVRYEEQFF.

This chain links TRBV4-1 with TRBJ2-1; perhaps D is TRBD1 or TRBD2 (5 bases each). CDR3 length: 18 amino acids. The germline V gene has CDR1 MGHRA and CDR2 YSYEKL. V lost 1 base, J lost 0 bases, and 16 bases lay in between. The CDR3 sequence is CASSQVRGQLSSYNEQFF. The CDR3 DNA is TGCGCCAGCAGCCAAGTGAGGGGCCAGCTGAGCTCCTACAATGAGCAGTTCTTC.

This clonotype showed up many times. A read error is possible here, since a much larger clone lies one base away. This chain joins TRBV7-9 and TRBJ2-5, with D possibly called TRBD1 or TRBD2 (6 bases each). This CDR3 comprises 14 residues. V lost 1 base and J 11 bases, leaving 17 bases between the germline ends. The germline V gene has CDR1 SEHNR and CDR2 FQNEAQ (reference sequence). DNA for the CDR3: TGTGCCAGCAGCTTAGACATGGGGGGCAATGAGCAGTACTTC. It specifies CASSLDMGGNEQYF.

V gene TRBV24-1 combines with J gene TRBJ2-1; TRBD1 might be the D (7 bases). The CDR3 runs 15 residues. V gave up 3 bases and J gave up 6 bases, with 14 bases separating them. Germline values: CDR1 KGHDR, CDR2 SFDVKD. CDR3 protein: CATSDGQGGFNEQFF. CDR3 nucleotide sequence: TGTGCCACCAGTGATGGGCAGGGGGGATTCAATGAGCAGTTCTTC.

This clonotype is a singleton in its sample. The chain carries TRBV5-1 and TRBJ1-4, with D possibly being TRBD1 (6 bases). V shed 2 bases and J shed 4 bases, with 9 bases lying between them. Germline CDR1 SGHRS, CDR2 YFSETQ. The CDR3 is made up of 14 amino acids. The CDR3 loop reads CASSFGQINEKLFF. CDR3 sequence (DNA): TGCGCCAGCAGCTTCGGACAGATTAATGAAAAACTGTTTTTT.

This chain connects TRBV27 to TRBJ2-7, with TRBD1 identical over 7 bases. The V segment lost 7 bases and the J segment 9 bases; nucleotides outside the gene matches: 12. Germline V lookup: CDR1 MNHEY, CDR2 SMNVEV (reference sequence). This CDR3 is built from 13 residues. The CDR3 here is CASTPTGAVTQYF. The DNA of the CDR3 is TGTGCCAGCACCCCAACAGGGGCTGTTACGCAGTACTTC.

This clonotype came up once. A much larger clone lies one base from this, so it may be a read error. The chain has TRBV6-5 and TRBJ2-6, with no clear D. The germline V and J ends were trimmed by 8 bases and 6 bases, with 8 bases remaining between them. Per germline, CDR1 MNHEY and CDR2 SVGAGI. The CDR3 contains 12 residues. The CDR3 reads CASHGVANVLTF. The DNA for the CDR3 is TGTGCCAGCCATGGGGTGGCCAACGTCCTGACTTTC.

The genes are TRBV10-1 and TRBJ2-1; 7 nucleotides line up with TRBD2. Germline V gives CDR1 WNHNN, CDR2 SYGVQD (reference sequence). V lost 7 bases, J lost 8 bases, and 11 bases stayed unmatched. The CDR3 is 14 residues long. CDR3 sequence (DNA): TGCGCCAGCACCCCTGGGGGACTAAGTGATGAGCAGTTCTTC. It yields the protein CASTPGGLSDEQFF.

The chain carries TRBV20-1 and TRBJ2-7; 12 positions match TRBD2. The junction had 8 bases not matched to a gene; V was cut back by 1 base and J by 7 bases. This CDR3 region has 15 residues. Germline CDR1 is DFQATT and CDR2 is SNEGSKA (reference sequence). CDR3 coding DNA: TGCAGTGCTAGAGCGCTAGCGGGGGGGTACAATGAGCAGTACTTC. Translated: CSARALAGGYNEQYF.

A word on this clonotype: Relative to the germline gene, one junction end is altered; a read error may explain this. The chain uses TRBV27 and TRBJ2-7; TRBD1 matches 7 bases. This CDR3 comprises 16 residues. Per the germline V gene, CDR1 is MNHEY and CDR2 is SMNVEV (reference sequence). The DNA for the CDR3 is TGTGCCTGCAGTTTATCACAGGGGTCCCAAACCTACGAGCAGTACTTC. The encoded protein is CACSLSQGSQTYEQYF.

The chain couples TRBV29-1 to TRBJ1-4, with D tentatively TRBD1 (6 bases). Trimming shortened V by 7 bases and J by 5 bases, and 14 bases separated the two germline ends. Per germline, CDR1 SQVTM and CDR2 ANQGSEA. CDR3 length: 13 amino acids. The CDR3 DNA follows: TGCAGCGGGGCGGGGGCAGGGAATGAAAAACTGTTTTTT. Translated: CSGAGAGNEKLFF.

CDR3: CATSPGTSAGNTIYF. Here the CDR3 DNA reads TGTGCCACCAGCCCCGGGACTAGTGCTGGAAACACCATATATTTT. The chain couples TRBV15 to TRBJ1-3; possible D gene TRBD1, 5 bases. CDR3 size: 15 residues. The germline gives CDR1 LNHNV, CDR2 YYDKDF (reference sequence). Trimming left V 5 bases short and J 2 bases short, with 13 bases between.

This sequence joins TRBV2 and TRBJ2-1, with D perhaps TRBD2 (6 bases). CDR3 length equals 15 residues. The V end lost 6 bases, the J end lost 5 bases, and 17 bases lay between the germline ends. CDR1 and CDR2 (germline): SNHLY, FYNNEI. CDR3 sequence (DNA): TGTGCCAGCAGGAAAGATAGCGGAGACCACAATGAGCAGTTCTTC. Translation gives CASRKDSGDHNEQFF.

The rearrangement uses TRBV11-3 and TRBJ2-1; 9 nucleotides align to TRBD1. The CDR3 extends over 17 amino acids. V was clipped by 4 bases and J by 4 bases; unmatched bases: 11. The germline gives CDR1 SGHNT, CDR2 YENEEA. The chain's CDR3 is CASSSRNSGQGYNEQFF. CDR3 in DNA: TGTGCCAGCAGCTCCAGGAATTCGGGACAGGGTTACAATGAGCAGTTCTTC.

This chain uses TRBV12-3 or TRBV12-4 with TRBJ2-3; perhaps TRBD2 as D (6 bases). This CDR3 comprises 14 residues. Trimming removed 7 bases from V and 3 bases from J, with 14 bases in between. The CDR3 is CASTLRLGTDTQYF. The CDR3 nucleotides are TGTGCCAGCACCCTCAGACTAGGGACAGATACGCAGTATTTT.

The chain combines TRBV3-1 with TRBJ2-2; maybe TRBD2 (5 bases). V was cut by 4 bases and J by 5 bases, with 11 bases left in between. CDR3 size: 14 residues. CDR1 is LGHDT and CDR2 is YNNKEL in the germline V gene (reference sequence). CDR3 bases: TGTGCCAGCAGCCGTGGACTGGGGACCGGGGAGCTGTTTTTT. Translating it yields CASSRGLGTGELFF.

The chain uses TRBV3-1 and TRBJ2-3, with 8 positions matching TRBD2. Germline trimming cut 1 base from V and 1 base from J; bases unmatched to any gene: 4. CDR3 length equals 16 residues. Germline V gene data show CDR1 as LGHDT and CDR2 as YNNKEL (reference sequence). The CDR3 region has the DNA TGTGCCAGCAGCCAAGGCTCCGGGGGGGGCACAGATACGCAGTATTTT. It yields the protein CASSQGSGGGTDTQYF.

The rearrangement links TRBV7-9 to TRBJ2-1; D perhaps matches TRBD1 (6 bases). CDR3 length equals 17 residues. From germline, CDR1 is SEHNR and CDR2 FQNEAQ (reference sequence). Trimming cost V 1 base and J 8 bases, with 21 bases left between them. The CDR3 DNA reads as TGTGCCAGCAGCTTAGGATTTAGGACAGATTATTTACATGAGCAGTTCTTC. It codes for CASSLGFRTDYLHEQFF.

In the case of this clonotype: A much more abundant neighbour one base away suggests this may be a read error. DNA for the CDR3: TGTGCCAGCAGTTCCGTCAGCGGGAGGGGCACCTACGGGCAGTACTTC. This gives the protein CASSSVSGRGTYGQYF. The chain joins TRBV6-2 or TRBV6-3 to TRBJ2-7, with 10 bases that match TRBD2. CDR1 MNHEY and CDR2 SVGEGT come from the germline V gene. CDR3 size: 16 residues.